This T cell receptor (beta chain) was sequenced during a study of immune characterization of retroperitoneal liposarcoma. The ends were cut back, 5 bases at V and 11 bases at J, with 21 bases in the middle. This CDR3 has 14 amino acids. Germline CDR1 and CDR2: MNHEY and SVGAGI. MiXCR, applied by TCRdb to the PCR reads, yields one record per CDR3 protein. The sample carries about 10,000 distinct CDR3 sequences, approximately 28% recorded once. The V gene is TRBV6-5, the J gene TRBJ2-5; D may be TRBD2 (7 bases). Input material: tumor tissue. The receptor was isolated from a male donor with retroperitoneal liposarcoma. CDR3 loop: CASSERDTYNEQYF. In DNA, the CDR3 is TGTGCCAGCAGTGAGCGGGACACGTACAATGAGCAGTACTTC.